The next 30 T cell receptor beta chains were all read from a single sample in a study of response to subunit inactivated influenza vaccine. TCRdb analysed the RT-PCR reads with MiXCR anew, one entry per CDR3 protein. The data show around 570,000 distinct CDR3 sequences, about 8% seen once. This specimen consisted of PBMCs from blood, obtained roughly 24 months after vaccination. All receptors derive from a man aged 50 to 69 who received an inactivated influenza vaccine.

This clonotype was seen many times. The gene calls are TRBV20-1 and TRBJ2-7; 9 nucleotides match TRBD1. V lost 3 bases to trimming and J lost 3 bases; unmatched junction nucleotides: 0. From germline, CDR1 is DFQATT and CDR2 SNEGSKA (reference sequence). The CDR3 extends over 12 amino acids. The CDR3 region has the DNA TGCAGTGCTAGGGACAGGGGCTACGAGCAGTACTTC. Protein: CSARDRGYEQYF.

This clonotype was detected ten times or more. The rearrangement uses TRBV20-1 and TRBJ2-5; D remains unclear. The germline V gene has CDR1 DFQATT and CDR2 SNEGSKA (reference sequence). The germline V and J ends were trimmed by 8 bases and 2 bases, with 15 bases remaining between them. This CDR3 has 13 residues. CDR3: CSSMVAVQETQYF. The CDR3 coding sequence is TGCAGTAGCATGGTGGCAGTTCAAGAGACCCAGTACTTC.

This clonotype was seen more than once but under ten times. The V and J genes are TRBV6-2 or TRBV6-3 and TRBJ2-3; 11 nucleotides align to TRBD2. The J segment lost 5 bases and the V segment lost 2 bases, leaving 6 bases of the junction unmatched. This CDR3 comprises 16 residues. In germline, CDR1 is MNHEY, CDR2 SVGEGT. In nucleotides, the CDR3 is TGTGCCAGCAGTTACGTGACTAGCGGGATTGGAGATACGCAGTATTTT. Residues: CASSYVTSGIGDTQYF.

The chain is built from TRBV19 and TRBJ2-2, with D perhaps TRBD2 (6 bases). The ends were cut back, 8 bases at V and 5 bases at J, with 9 bases in the middle. Germline assignment: CDR1 LNHDA and CDR2 SQIVND (reference sequence). The CDR3 is 12 amino acids. CDR3 DNA: TGTGCCAGTCATAGCGGAACCGGGGAGCTGTTTTTT. This gives the protein CASHSGTGELFF.

The genes are TRBV7-8 and TRBJ2-2, with D maybe TRBD2 (6 bases). V was trimmed by 3 bases and J by 5 bases, leaving 19 bases between them. CDR1 is SGHVS, CDR2 FQNEAQ, per germline. The CDR3 runs to 17 residues. The CDR3 sequence is CASSLSIGSRRTGELFF. In DNA, the CDR3 is TGTGCCAGCAGCTTGAGTATCGGGAGTCGCAGGACCGGGGAGCTGTTTTTT.

This clonotype turned up a few times. The chain recombines TRBV7-6 with TRBJ2-1; D is perhaps TRBD1 or TRBD2 (5 bases each). This CDR3 comprises 14 residues. V was clipped by 3 bases and J by 8 bases, with 14 bases between them. Per the germline V gene, CDR1 is SGHVS and CDR2 is FNYEAQ. The CDR3 nucleotides are TGTGCCAGCAGCTTCGGAGACGGGGCCGATGAGCAGTTCTTC. Its translation: CASSFGDGADEQFF.

This chain connects TRBV12-3 or TRBV12-4 to TRBJ2-7; TRBD1 matches at 8 bases. The CDR3 is 14 residues long. With 5 bases clipped from V and 6 bases from J, the junction kept 9 bases outside the gene matches. In DNA form, the CDR3 reads TGTGCCAGCAGTCCGACAGGGGTGCTGGGCGAGCAGTACTTC. This encodes CASSPTGVLGEQYF.

The table lists this clonotype with a few counts. This chain links TRBV4-2 with TRBJ1-3; perhaps TRBD1 as D (5 bases). This CDR3 contains 15 residues. V gave up 4 bases and J gave up 0 bases, with 10 bases separating them. Germline CDR1 LGHNA, CDR2 YNFKEQ. This CDR3 is CASSPQTVSGNTIYF. CDR3 sequence (DNA): TGTGCCAGCAGCCCCCAGACAGTCTCTGGAAACACCATATATTTT.

This clonotype was seen a handful of times. The V gene is TRBV7-9, the J gene TRBJ2-1; D might be TRBD2 (7 bases). Germline V gives CDR1 SEHNR, CDR2 FQNEAQ (reference sequence). The CDR3 has 15 residues. With 6 bases removed from V and 6 bases from J, the gap between germline ends came to 18 bases. The CDR3 protein is CASSLPERGANEQFF. CDR3 sequence (DNA): TGTGCCAGCAGTTTACCTGAACGGGGGGCCAATGAGCAGTTCTTC.

This clonotype was seen a few times. V is TRBV29-1 and J is TRBJ2-3, with TRBD1 matching over 7 bases. The junction had 8 bases not matched to a gene; V was cut back by 4 bases and J by 13 bases. The CDR3 totals 11 residues. Per the germline V gene, CDR1 is SQVTM and CDR2 is ANQGSEA. In DNA, the CDR3 is TGCAGCGTTGCCCGGGACAGTCGAGAGTATTTT. This encodes CSVARDSREYF.

The V and J genes are TRBV20-1 and TRBJ2-5; D not resolved. With 3 bases removed from V and 1 base from J, the gap between germline ends came to 12 bases. The CDR3 covers 14 residues. The germline gives CDR1 DFQATT, CDR2 SNEGSKA (reference sequence). The CDR3 sequence: CSASWHQTQETQYF. DNA of the CDR3: TGCAGTGCTAGCTGGCACCAGACCCAAGAGACCCAGTACTTC.

This clonotype was counted a few times. The rearrangement uses TRBV5-6 and TRBJ2-3, with 8 nucleotides matching TRBD2. CDR1 and CDR2 (germline): SGHDT, YYEEEE. The CDR3 is made up of 17 amino acids. The trim removed 3 bases at V and 2 bases at J, leaving 11 bases unmatched. Here the CDR3 reads CASSSISAGVVTDTQYF. The CDR3 DNA reads TGTGCCAGCAGCTCAATCTCAGCGGGAGTGGTCACAGATACGCAGTATTTT.

The table lists this clonotype with a few counts. V usage is TRBV19 and J usage is TRBJ2-3; the D gene is possibly TRBD2 (6 bases). Germline V gives CDR1 LNHDA, CDR2 SQIVND (reference sequence). The ends were cut back, 4 bases at V and 0 bases at J, with 20 bases in the middle. The CDR3 contains 18 residues. CDR3 loop: CASSTLSWGVTSTDTQYF. The DNA of the CDR3 is TGTGCCAGTAGTACCCTATCTTGGGGGGTCACTAGCACAGATACGCAGTATTTT.

The table lists this clonotype with many counts. The gene calls are TRBV5-1 and TRBJ2-2, with D unclear. The CDR3 runs to 14 residues. Germline-derived CDR1 and CDR2 are SGHRS and YFSETQ. V gave up 0 bases and J gave up 4 bases, with 7 bases separating them. This CDR3 is CASSLESVTGELFF. CDR3 coding DNA: TGCGCCAGCAGCTTGGAATCCGTCACCGGGGAGCTGTTTTTT.

This clonotype was seen a handful of times. The gene calls are TRBV6-5 and TRBJ1-1; TRBD1 matches 8 bases. From germline, CDR1 is MNHEY and CDR2 SVGAGI. J was trimmed by 11 bases and V by 7 bases; bases with no gene match: 9. The CDR3 has 12 residues. Here the CDR3 DNA reads TGTGCCAGCATTCCCGGACAGGGTTTGGCTTTCTTT. Translating it yields CASIPGQGLAFF.

This clonotype has ten or more counts. This rearrangement joins TRBV2 to TRBJ2-7; no clear D. The germline V gene encodes CDR1 SNHLY and CDR2 FYNNEI. The CDR3 length is 11 residues. Between the trimmed V and J ends, which lost 4 bases and 5 bases, there was a span of 6 bases. The CDR3 loop is CASSGYNEQYF. In nucleotides, the CDR3 is TGTGCCAGCAGTGGGTATAACGAGCAGTACTTC. Together with reference TRBV2 and TRBJ2-7, the CDR3 gives the full variable domain: EPEVTQTPSHQVTQMGQEVILRCVPISNHLYFYWYRQILGQKVEFLVSFYNNEISEKSEIFDDQFSVERPDGSNFTLKIRSTKLEDSAMYFCASSGYNEQYFGPGTRLTVT.

This clonotype came up many times. This chain uses TRBV5-1 with TRBJ1-4; D unresolved. Germline V gene sequence: CDR1 SGHRS, CDR2 YFSETQ. There are 15 residues in the CDR3. The V end lost 1 base, the J end lost 1 base, and 8 bases lay between the germline ends. CDR3 bases: TGCGCCAGCAGCTTGTCGTCAGAAACTAATGAAAAACTGTTTTTT. As protein: CASSLSSETNEKLFF.

The chain is built from TRBV7-8 and TRBJ2-1, with 7 bases that match TRBD2. This CDR3 has 17 residues. Germline trimming cut 4 bases from V and 7 bases from J; bases unmatched to any gene: 16. The germline CDR1 and CDR2 sequences are SGHVS and FQNEAQ. The CDR3 region has the DNA TGTGCCAGCAGCTCGGTTCAATGGCGGGGGACCTTGAATGAGCAGTTCTTC. This encodes CASSSVQWRGTLNEQFF.

The genes are TRBV10-2 and TRBJ2-7; D is ambiguous. The CDR3 contains 11 residues. The V end lost 0 bases, the J end lost 5 bases, and 2 bases lay between the germline ends. The germline CDR1 and CDR2 sequences are WSHSY and SAAADI. CDR3 bases: TGCGCCAGCAGTGAGTCGAACGAGCAGTACTTC. This sequence encodes CASSESNEQYF.

This clonotype has only a few counts. V and J are TRBV3-1 and TRBJ2-3, with unresolved D. Germline V lookup: CDR1 LGHDT, CDR2 YNNKEL (reference sequence). This CDR3 contains 12 residues. Trimming shortened V by 0 bases and J by 8 bases, and 6 bases separated the two germline ends. The CDR3 nucleotides are TGTGCCAGCAGCCAAGAGCAGGCTACGCAGTATTTT. The encoded protein is CASSQEQATQYF.

This clonotype appeared many times. The J gene is TRBJ2-7, the V gene TRBV20-1; 13 bases are a match to TRBD2. This CDR3 has 17 residues. CDR1 is DFQATT and CDR2 is SNEGSKA in the germline V gene (reference sequence). V lost 6 bases and J lost 4; bases outside the gene matches: 15. The DNA for the CDR3 is TGCAGTGCAGGGGGAGGACTAGCGGGAGTCAGGGGTTACGAGCAGTACTTC. Amino acid sequence: CSAGGGLAGVRGYEQYF.

This clonotype was counted between two and nine times. This chain's CDR3 is CSARDRRRGYTF. CDR3 DNA sequence: TGCAGTGCTAGAGATCGGAGACGGGGCTACACCTTC. The J gene is TRBJ1-2, the V gene TRBV20-1; no definite D call. V was pared by 0 bases and J by 8 bases, with 10 bases between. The CDR3 spans 12 residues. Germline CDR1 and CDR2: DFQATT and SNEGSKA (reference sequence).

This clonotype was observed a few times. The chain links TRBV12-3 or TRBV12-4 to TRBJ2-5; TRBD2 matches 10 bases. With 3 bases clipped from V and 4 bases from J, the junction kept 8 bases outside the gene matches. This CDR3 has 16 residues. The CDR3 DNA is TGTGCCAGCAGTTTGAGTAGCGGGAGGCTTGTAGAGACCCAGTACTTC. It translates to CASSLSSGRLVETQYF.

This clonotype has only a few counts. The J gene is TRBJ2-7, the V gene TRBV7-2; no clear D. The V gene lost 5 bases and the J gene lost 2 bases, with 13 bases spanning the gap. Per the germline V gene, CDR1 is SGHTA and CDR2 is FQGNSA. This CDR3 spans 14 amino acids. CDR3 in amino acids: CASSATGGAYEQYF. The CDR3 DNA sequence: TGTGCCAGCAGCGCTACTGGCGGAGCCTACGAGCAGTACTTC.

The rearrangement joins TRBV11-1 to TRBJ2-1, with no clear D. Germline V gene lookup returns CDR1 SGHAT and CDR2 FQDESV (reference sequence). V lost 1 base and J lost 8, with 6 bases in between. This CDR3 region has 12 residues. CDR3 sequence (DNA): TGTGCCAGCAGCTTAGTCCAGGATGAGCAGTTCTTC. The encoded protein is CASSLVQDEQFF.

The chain uses TRBV6-5 and TRBJ1-2, with unresolved D. The CDR3 runs 13 residues. The germline V gene has CDR1 MNHEY and CDR2 SVGAGI. V was pared by 2 bases and J by 4 bases, with 8 bases between. CDR3 nucleotide sequence: TGTGCCAGCAGTTACCTTGGCAGCTATGGCTACACCTTC. Translating gives CASSYLGSYGYTF.

This clonotype was detected ten times or more. The CDR3 DNA reads as TGTGCCAGCAGAAGGATCTACTACAGGGGGACGGAGACCCAGTACTTC. This translates into CASRRIYYRGTETQYF. The J gene is TRBJ2-5, the V gene TRBV21-1; the D call in the table, TRBD1, was not verified against the DNA. TRBV21-1 constitutes a pseudogene. The CDR3 spans 16 residues.

The V gene is TRBV10-3, the J gene TRBJ2-7, with D possibly matching TRBD1 (5 bases). The CDR3 contains 14 residues. V was pared by 1 base and J by 6 bases, with 13 bases between. CDR1 is ENHRY and CDR2 is SYGVKD in the germline V gene. CDR3 loop: CAISEWQGKGEQYF. The CDR3 region has the DNA TGTGCCATCAGTGAGTGGCAGGGAAAAGGCGAGCAGTACTTC.

A few counts support this clonotype. The V and J genes are TRBV11-1 and TRBJ2-1; a possible D gene is TRBD2 (6 bases). The CDR3 has 19 amino acids. Per germline, CDR1 SGHAT and CDR2 FQDESV (reference sequence). Trimming left V 5 bases short and J 3 bases short, with 26 bases between. The CDR3 protein is CASSRLVGWRDEFYNEQFF. CDR3 bases: TGTGCCAGCAGCCGTCTGGTGGGGTGGCGGGATGAATTCTACAATGAGCAGTTCTTC.

This clonotype has at least ten counts. The CDR3 DNA follows: TGTGCCAGCAGCTTAGACAACGGTTTGAACACTGAAGCTTTCTTT. Its protein is CASSLDNGLNTEAFF. The V and J genes are TRBV7-9 and TRBJ1-1; D remains unclear. Trimming cost V 1 base and J 0 bases, with 9 bases left between them. The CDR3 has 15 residues. Germline V CDR1 and CDR2: SEHNR, FQNEAQ (reference sequence).